This T cell receptor beta chain is from a study of blood T cell repertoires in COVID-19 (dated by TCRdb to 2018 to 2020). Study-wide context: Samples from collaborators originated in the United States, Italy and Spain and spanned both the acute and convalescent phases of COVID-19. Nearly every sample came with metadata listing a de-identified subject ID, COVID-19 status, age in years and sex. HLA class I and class II types, where available, came from metadata supplied by the sample provider rather than from assay-based typing. The dataset comprised deeply sampled blood TCRbeta repertoires from subjects exposed to, actively infected with, or recovered from COVID-19. The prospective study material was composed of cDNA or gDNA derived from T cells, B-cell-depleted T cells, or PBMCs. The samples were drawn from the first 160 participants of the ongoing ImmuneRACE study and from over a thousand subjects provided by 6 global collaborators. A freely available public database, intended as a resource for researchers studying the immune response to SARS-CoV-2, is where the repertoires were released. Results the study describes overall, beyond this receptor: How much clinical and demographic metadata was included differed by source and by participant, and the metadata was provided uncurated.

TCRbeta CDR3 regions were amplified from genomic DNA using the immunoSEQ Assay, a bias-controlled multiplex PCR. In the original analysis: Within the assay, amplification of reference gene primers was used to estimate how many nucleated cells each sample contained. To quantify the absolute abundance of each unique TCRbeta CDR3 rearrangement, sequence reads were collapsed and filtered. Productive Simpson clonality was computed per sample as the square root of Simpson's diversity index over productive rearrangements. This is the immuneACCESS table as TCRdb keeps it, with only in-frame sequences that have V and J called. A part of the clones is gone; compared with another copy, unresolved V genes explain less than half, and the rest is unexplained. V, J and clone size derive from that table, while D and trimming were established from the DNA sequence. The sample records approximately 250,000 clones, approximately 82% of which are singletons. The biggest ten clones account for around 16% of the sample.

This clone is a singleton in its sample. Its cognate antigen has yet to be identified. Base quality data are lacking; no much larger clone is found one base away. Participants in the prospective study were enrolled through a virtual design, were aged about 18 to 100 years, and lived in fewer than 30 United States geographic areas. In the prospective study, cohorts were assigned on the basis of participant-reported clinical history obtained from a screening survey and a study questionnaire. For ImmuneRACE Cohort 3, a participant was defined as recovered based on two consecutive negative NP/OP PCR tests, clearance by a healthcare professional, or resolution of symptoms. In the prospective study, whole blood, serum and a nasopharyngeal or oropharyngeal swab were collected from each participant by mobile phlebotomists. Prospective study participants could optionally give additional blood draws and questionnaires over a roughly 2-month period. Blood samples from the prospective study were shipped frozen or at room temperature prior to DNA extraction.

As encoded in the germline V gene, CDR1 is MDHEN while CDR2 is SYDVKM. The CDR3 holds 14 amino acids from the cysteine to the phenylalanine. The read is trimmed to its CDR3 DNA, 42 bases read in frame from base 1. Germline trimming: 7 bases from V, 2 bases from J; junction bases outside gene matches: 4. Sequencing was performed on PBMCs or T cells enriched from blood (not recorded which). Recombination linked TRBV28 to TRBJ1-5, with 8 central nucleotides matching TRBD1. This TCR derives from a man aged 35-49 years who had recovered from COVID-19. For the CDR3, the sequence is CASNIQGGNQPQHF. DNA sequence: TGTGCCAGCAACATACAGGGGGGCAATCAGCCCCAGCATTTT.